These T cell receptor beta chains were read from a single sample in a study of T cells after posttransplantation cyclophosphamide. Profiled with immunoSEQ multiplex PCR; TCRdb holds only in-frame clones, not every one. Observed in the sample are about 12,000 clones, none of them singletons. The specimen was PBMCs, collected after allogeneic stem cell transplant with posttransplant cyclophosphamide. All receptors derive from a female patient aged 35 to 55 who received an allogeneic stem cell transplant from a related donor, was CMV-positive, and had acute GVHD only. Part of the T cells may come from the graft donor. CDR3s include the opening cysteine and the closing phenylalanine or tryptophan. Each record gives: clone size, D gene, V gene, J gene, CDR3 protein, CDR3 DNA. The D gene is left open where the match is weak. Part of the rows lack a size; the others show once, few, many or a class for expanded clones.

size: few; D: NA; V: TRBV28; J: TRBJ2-3; CDR3: CASSLLTDTQYF; DNA: TGTGCCAGCAGTTTACTAACAGATACGCAGTATTTT
size: NA; D: NA; V: TRBV1; J: TRBJ2-1; CDR3: CTSSQVGGQYNEQFF; DNA: TGCACCAGCAGCCAAGTGGGCGGACAGTACAATGAGCAGTTCTTC
size: few; D: TRBD1; V: TRBV7-9; J: TRBJ2-5; CDR3: CASSPEGQAGETQYF; DNA: TGTGCCAGCAGCCCTGAAGGACAGGCCGGAGAGACCCAGTACTTC
size: NA; D: TRBD1; V: TRBV5-1; J: TRBJ2-5; CDR3: CASSLGQGAGETQYF; DNA: TGCGCCAGCAGCTTGGGCCAGGGGGCCGGAGAGACCCAGTACTTC
size: many; D: TRBD1; V: TRBV11-2; J: TRBJ1-1; CDR3: CASSLAGGERVGSEAFF; DNA: TGTGCCAGCAGCTTAGCAGGGGGCGAAAGGGTTGGCTCTGAAGCTTTCTTT
size: many; D: NA; V: TRBV11-3; J: TRBJ1-5; CDR3: CASSTRNGQPQHF; DNA: TGTGCCAGCAGCACTCGCAACGGTCAGCCCCAGCATTTT
size: medium-sized; D: TRBD1; V: TRBV5-5; J: TRBJ1-1; CDR3: CASSLLDRGNTEAFF; DNA: TGTGCCAGCAGCTTGTTGGACAGGGGGAACACTGAAGCTTTCTTT
size: NA; D: TRBD1; V: TRBV7-9; J: TRBJ1-6; CDR3: CASGPDRYNSPLHF; DNA: TGTGCCAGCGGCCCGGACAGGTATAATTCACCCCTCCACTTT
size: many; D: TRBD1; V: TRBV27; J: TRBJ1-3; CDR3: CASRPGQASGNTIYF; DNA: TGTGCCAGCAGGCCGGGACAGGCGTCCGGAAACACCATATATTTT
size: many; D: TRBD1; V: TRBV7-9; J: TRBJ1-3; CDR3: CASSQRDRGDTIYF; DNA: TGTGCCAGCAGCCAGCGGGACAGGGGTGACACCATATATTTT
size: few; D: NA; V: TRBV4-1; J: TRBJ2-5; CDR3: CASSPLALGRETQYF; DNA: TGCGCCAGCAGCCCTCTAGCCCTGGGGAGGGAGACCCAGTACTTC
size: many; D: NA; V: TRBV11-2; J: TRBJ2-1; CDR3: CASSLDLEVYNEQFF; DNA: TGTGCCAGCAGCTTAGATTTAGAGGTTTACAATGAGCAGTTCTTC
size: many; D: TRBD1; V: TRBV6-5; J: TRBJ1-3; CDR3: CASSADRGLGNTIYF; DNA: TGTGCCAGCAGCGCGGACAGGGGGCTTGGAAACACCATATATTTT
size: many; D: NA; V: TRBV10-3; J: TRBJ1-5; CDR3: CAIRGGAPSQPQHF; DNA: TGTGCCATCAGGGGGGGGGCCCCTTCTCAGCCCCAGCATTTT
size: NA; D: NA; V: TRBV5-6; J: TRBJ1-2; CDR3: CASSLRGRGWGYTF; DNA: TGTGCCAGCAGCCTTAGGGGCAGGGGTTGGGGCTACACCTTC
size: few; D: NA; V: TRBV29-1; J: TRBJ2-1; CDR3: CSVEIGSFSYNEQFF; DNA: TGCAGCGTTGAAATTGGTAGTTTTTCCTACAATGAGCAGTTCTTC
size: many; D: NA; V: TRBV19; J: TRBJ2-1; CDR3: CASSMGGAAYNEQFF; DNA: TGTGCCAGTAGTATGGGGGGGGCGGCCTACAATGAGCAGTTCTTC
size: many; D: TRBD1; V: TRBV5-1; J: TRBJ1-2; CDR3: CASSEGQGAGYGYTF; DNA: TGCGCCAGCAGCGAGGGACAGGGGGCCGGCTATGGCTACACCTTC
size: many; D: NA; V: TRBV4-3; J: TRBJ1-2; CDR3: CASSQEVRAYGYTF; DNA: TGCGCCAGCAGCCAAGAGGTCAGGGCCTATGGCTACACCTTC
size: many; D: TRBD2; V: TRBV14; J: TRBJ2-5; CDR3: CASSQGLAEQETQYF; DNA: TGTGCCAGCAGCCAAGGCCTAGCGGAACAAGAGACCCAGTACTTC
size: many; D: NA; V: TRBV6-5; J: TRBJ2-3; CDR3: CASSTPDTQYF; DNA: TGTGCCAGCAGTACTCCAGATACGCAGTATTTT
size: many; D: NA; V: TRBV7-2; J: TRBJ2-1; CDR3: CASSLAYDEQFF; DNA: TGTGCCAGCAGCTTAGCGTATGATGAGCAGTTCTTC
size: many; D: TRBD2; V: TRBV5-6; J: TRBJ2-2; CDR3: CASNPRVAGALGTGELFF; DNA: TGTGCCAGCAACCCTCGGGTAGCGGGAGCCCTGGGGACCGGGGAGCTGTTTTTT
size: few; D: NA; V: TRBV18; J: TRBJ2-1; CDR3: CASSPSTGFNGNEQFF; DNA: TGTGCCAGCTCACCATCAACAGGGTTCAATGGCAATGAGCAGTTCTTC
size: many; D: NA; V: TRBV10-1; J: TRBJ2-3; CDR3: CASSESRTPRFTDTQYF; DNA: TGCGCCAGCAGTGAGTCTAGGACACCAAGGTTCACAGATACGCAGTATTTT
size: many; D: TRBD2; V: TRBV10-1; J: TRBJ2-1; CDR3: CASSTPGLAQQFF; DNA: TGCGCCAGCAGTACACCGGGACTAGCCCAGCAGTTCTTC
size: many; D: TRBD1; V: TRBV4-3; J: TRBJ1-1; CDR3: CASSQGQGNTEAFF; DNA: TGCGCCAGCAGCCAGGGACAGGGGAACACTGAAGCTTTCTTT
size: few; D: NA; V: TRBV29-1; J: TRBJ2-3; CDR3: CSVEGAGAYTDTQYF; DNA: TGCAGCGTTGAAGGGGCGGGGGCCTACACAGATACGCAGTATTTT
size: many; D: TRBD2; V: TRBV7-3; J: TRBJ2-5; CDR3: CASSLGLAGVQETQYF; DNA: TGTGCCAGCAGCTTAGGACTAGCGGGGGTCCAAGAGACCCAGTACTTC
size: many; D: NA; V: TRBV6-5; J: TRBJ1-2; CDR3: CASTQAGSPYGYTF; DNA: TGTGCCAGCACCCAAGCGGGGTCGCCCTATGGCTACACCTTC
size: many; D: TRBD1; V: TRBV9; J: TRBJ2-6; CDR3: CASSPRPGQGGGANVLTF; DNA: TGTGCCAGCAGCCCCCGTCCGGGACAGGGAGGAGGGGCCAACGTCCTGACTTTC
size: many; D: TRBD1; V: TRBV2; J: TRBJ1-5; CDR3: CASKGTPGQGMANQPQHF; DNA: TGTGCCAGCAAAGGGACCCCGGGACAGGGGATGGCCAATCAGCCCCAGCATTTT
size: many; D: NA; V: TRBV11-2; J: TRBJ1-2; CDR3: CASSLGGISITF; DNA: TGTGCCAGCAGCTTAGGAGGCATCTCCATCACCTTC
size: many; D: NA; V: TRBV5-1; J: TRBJ2-2; CDR3: CASSVIQPGELFF; DNA: TGCGCCAGCAGCGTTATACAGCCCGGGGAGCTGTTTTTT
size: many; D: TRBD1; V: TRBV19; J: TRBJ2-1; CDR3: CASSKVTGGDEQFF; DNA: TGTGCCAGTAGTAAGGTGACAGGGGGGGATGAGCAGTTCTTC